This T cell receptor beta chain is drawn from a study of blood T cell repertoires in COVID-19. About the study: Collection of acute and convalescent COVID-19 samples took place in the United States, Italy and Spain. PBMCs, B-cell-depleted T cells, or T cells were the source of the cDNA or gDNA that made up the material.

V lost 4 bases and J lost 3; bases outside the gene matches: 9. Germline V CDR1 and CDR2: SGHKS, YYEKEE (reference sequence). The CDR3 is 16 residues long. Per the study methods: It was from reference gene primer amplification that nucleated cell counts were estimated. TCRdb's copy holds only in-frame clones and misses some; the assay was immunoSEQ multiplex PCR. That table gives V, J and clone size, and the DNA gave D and trimming. The table records just over 200,000 clones, around three quarters of them present only once. The TCR was taken from a woman aged 70-85 years with acute or convalescent COVID-19. The sample consisted of peripheral blood. This chain joins TRBV5-5 and TRBJ2-2; 7 nucleotides match TRBD1. The CDR3 loop is CASSRDTGVHTGELFF. The CDR3 DNA follows: TGTGCCAGCAGCCGGGATACAGGGGTTCACACCGGGGAGCTGTTTTTT.